The rows below give T cell receptor beta chains drawn from one sample of a study of molecular identifiers for immune sequencing clone quantification. One entry per CDR3 protein, called by TCRdb with MiXCR from the PCR reads. The profile covers about 640,000 distinct CDR3 sequences, with 15% to 20% appearing a single time and 0.75% to 0.95% taken by the ten largest. Sequenced: naive CD8+ T cells from blood, with Jurkat cell RNA spiked in. These TCRs come from a human donor in good health. Some libraries in this study had Jurkat cell RNA spiked in. Both conserved end residues are part of each CDR3. The order of the fields is V gene, D gene, clone size, J gene, CDR3 DNA, CDR3 protein. A D gene is named only where the DNA matches it firmly. The size entry is marked missing in some rows and otherwise reads once, few, many or a size class.

V: TRBV7-2
D: NA
size: many
J: TRBJ2-3
DNA: TGTGCCAGCAGCCCCCGGACCGTGGCTAGCACAGATACGCAGTATTTT
CDR3: CASSPRTVASTDTQYF

V: TRBV7-9
D: NA
size: many
J: TRBJ1-2
DNA: TGTGCCAGCAGCCCTCCCTCCTCATATTTGGGGTTGTCTGGCTACACCTTC
CDR3: CASSPPSSYLGLSGYTF

V: TRBV19
D: NA
size: NA
J: TRBJ2-2
DNA: TGTGCCAGTAGTATTGGCCAGGGGCTTTACACCGGGGAGCTGTTTTTT
CDR3: CASSIGQGLYTGELFF

V: TRBV19
D: NA
size: many
J: TRBJ2-7
DNA: TGTGCCAGTAGTATAGGAAGAGGGATCCCCTACGAGCAGTACTTC
CDR3: CASSIGRGIPYEQYF

V: TRBV7-9
D: NA
size: NA
J: TRBJ1-1
DNA: TGTGCCAGCAACCAAGGGGGGGACGCTGAAGCTTTCTTT
CDR3: CASNQGGDAEAFF

V: TRBV5-3
D: NA
size: NA
J: TRBJ2-7
DNA: TGTGCCAGCAGCGTGACGCCCGGGGCCTACGAGCAGTACTTC
CDR3: CASSVTPGAYEQYF

V: TRBV20-1
D: TRBD2
size: few
J: TRBJ2-5
DNA: TGCAGTGCTAGAGATCGGCGGGGGCAAGAGACCCAGTACTTC
CDR3: CSARDRRGQETQYF

V: TRBV19
D: NA
size: many
J: TRBJ2-3
DNA: TGTGCCAGTAGCGCCTTACAGGGTGTAGGCACAGATACGCAGTATTTT
CDR3: CASSALQGVGTDTQYF

V: TRBV5-4
D: TRBD1
size: many
J: TRBJ1-1
DNA: TGTGCCAGCAGGGGACAGGGGGGTGAAGCTTTCTTT
CDR3: CASRGQGGEAFF

V: TRBV6-5
D: TRBD2
size: NA
J: TRBJ2-7
DNA: TGTGCCAGCAGTTACGAGGCGGGGGGCGCCTTATACGAGCAGTACTTC
CDR3: CASSYEAGGALYEQYF

V: TRBV6-6
D: TRBD1
size: few
J: TRBJ2-7
DNA: TGTGCCAGCTCCACAGGGGGGTGGTACGAGCAGTACTTC
CDR3: CASSTGGWYEQYF

V: TRBV19
D: NA
size: NA
J: TRBJ2-7
DNA: TGTGCCAGTAGTATCAACCCTTCGGGAGAGCAGTACTTC
CDR3: CASSINPSGEQYF

V: TRBV4-1
D: NA
size: many
J: TRBJ2-7
DNA: TGCGCCAGCAGCCAAGATAGGGGGGCAGGGGACTCCTACGAGCAGTACTTC
CDR3: CASSQDRGAGDSYEQYF

V: TRBV19
D: NA
size: many
J: TRBJ1-5
DNA: TGTGCCAGTAGTATGGGGTACGGGGCCGGTCAGCCCCAGCATTTT
CDR3: CASSMGYGAGQPQHF

V: TRBV4-3
D: NA
size: few
J: TRBJ2-7
DNA: TGCGCCAGCAGCCAAGGAGTTTGGGGGGAATCCTACGAGCAGTACTTC
CDR3: CASSQGVWGESYEQYF

V: TRBV13
D: NA
size: few
J: TRBJ2-5
DNA: TGTGCCAGCAGCTTAGAAGAAGAGTTGGGAACTCAAGAGACCCAGTACTTC
CDR3: CASSLEEELGTQETQYF

V: TRBV7-6
D: TRBD1
size: many
J: TRBJ2-5
DNA: TGTGCCAGCAGCACCCGGGACAGGGGGATTGAGACCCAGTACTTC
CDR3: CASSTRDRGIETQYF

V: TRBV5-6
D: NA
size: many
J: TRBJ2-3
DNA: TGTGCCAGCAGCTTGGCAGGTACGAGGGACACAGATACGCAGTATTTT
CDR3: CASSLAGTRDTDTQYF

V: TRBV7-9
D: TRBD1
size: many
J: TRBJ1-1
DNA: TGTGCCAGCAGCAATACAGGGGGCACTGAAGCTTTCTTT
CDR3: CASSNTGGTEAFF

V: TRBV16
D: TRBD1
size: many
J: TRBJ1-1
DNA: TGTGCCAGCAGCCAAAGCGCAGGGGGAACTGAAGCTTTCTTT
CDR3: CASSQSAGGTEAFF

V: TRBV20-1
D: TRBD2
size: NA
J: TRBJ2-7
DNA: TGCAGTGCTAGACTCCGGGCGCTAGCGGATTCCTACGAGCAGTACTTC
CDR3: CSARLRALADSYEQYF

V: TRBV27
D: TRBD1
size: many
J: TRBJ2-3
DNA: TGTGCCAGCAGTTCCGGCTGGACAGGGTACGACAAAATAACTCCTACGCAGTATTTT
CDR3: CASSSGWTGYDKITPTQYF

V: TRBV2
D: NA
size: many
J: TRBJ1-2
DNA: TGTGCCAGCAGTGGGGGCCGGGCCCAGCCTGTCTATGGCTACACCTTC
CDR3: CASSGGRAQPVYGYTF

V: TRBV7-9
D: TRBD1
size: many
J: TRBJ1-1
DNA: TGTGCCAGCAGCTTCACAGGGGAGCACACTGAAGCTTTCTTT
CDR3: CASSFTGEHTEAFF

V: TRBV12-3/TRBV12-4
D: NA
size: many
J: TRBJ1-3
DNA: TGTGCCAGCAGTTTCTCCCCGTCGGGAGGGGGAAACACCATATATTTT
CDR3: CASSFSPSGGGNTIYF

V: TRBV4-3
D: TRBD1
size: many
J: TRBJ2-2
DNA: TGCGCCAGCAGCCCTGATTGGACAGGGAACACCGGGGAGCTGTTTTTT
CDR3: CASSPDWTGNTGELFF

V: TRBV4-2
D: NA
size: many
J: TRBJ2-1
DNA: TGTGCCAGCAGCCAGGGGCAACTAGTCGGAGTCCTTGAGCAGTTCTTC
CDR3: CASSQGQLVGVLEQFF

V: TRBV5-5
D: TRBD1
size: many
J: TRBJ1-5
DNA: TGTGCCAGCAGCGATTCCGGGACAGGGAATCAGCCCCAGCATTTT
CDR3: CASSDSGTGNQPQHF

V: TRBV7-3
D: TRBD1
size: many
J: TRBJ2-1
DNA: TGTGCCAGCAGCTTATACCTTAATTCACAGGGGGGCAATGAGCAGTTCTTC
CDR3: CASSLYLNSQGGNEQFF

V: TRBV5-6
D: TRBD2
size: NA
J: TRBJ2-7
DNA: TGTGCCAGCAGCGATATTCGGACTAGCGTGTCCTACGAGCAGTACTTC
CDR3: CASSDIRTSVSYEQYF

V: TRBV20-1
D: TRBD2
size: many
J: TRBJ2-5
DNA: TGCAGTGCTAGCTCCTATACTAGCGGGGGAGAGACCCAGTACTTC
CDR3: CSASSYTSGGETQYF

V: TRBV9
D: NA
size: many
J: TRBJ1-1
DNA: TGTGCCAGCAGCCCCCCGAGGGGAACTGAAGCTTTCTTT
CDR3: CASSPPRGTEAFF

V: TRBV9
D: NA
size: NA
J: TRBJ2-7
DNA: TGTGCCAGCAGCGTCGAACAGTTCAACGAGCAGTACTTC
CDR3: CASSVEQFNEQYF

V: TRBV11-2
D: NA
size: NA
J: TRBJ2-7
DNA: TGTGCCAGCAGCTTAGATGTGACACTCTCCTACGAGCAGTACTTC
CDR3: CASSLDVTLSYEQYF

V: TRBV4-1
D: NA
size: few
J: TRBJ2-3
DNA: TGCGCCAGCAGCCAACCAAGTCCCGTTGAGGATAGCCTGACAGATACGCAGTATTTT
CDR3: CASSQPSPVEDSLTDTQYF

V: TRBV28
D: TRBD1
size: many
J: TRBJ2-6
DNA: TGTGCCAGCAGTTTAAGGGACAGGGGCCTCTCTGGGGCCAACGTCCTGACTTTC
CDR3: CASSLRDRGLSGANVLTF

V: TRBV5-4
D: NA
size: many
J: TRBJ1-3
DNA: TGTGCCACAACGGAGGGGGAGGGAAACACCATATATTTT
CDR3: CATTEGEGNTIYF

V: TRBV13
D: NA
size: many
J: TRBJ2-7
DNA: TGTGCCAGCAGCTCAACCACTAGTGGGGGCTACGAGCAGTACTTC
CDR3: CASSSTTSGGYEQYF

V: TRBV5-4
D: TRBD2
size: many
J: TRBJ2-5
DNA: TGTGCCAGCAGCTTCGGCGGGGGGGCCGAGACCCAGTACTTC
CDR3: CASSFGGGAETQYF

V: TRBV6-2/TRBV6-3
D: NA
size: many
J: TRBJ1-2
DNA: TGTGCCAGCAGTACAGCCGGGACCTTCTATGGCTACACCTTC
CDR3: CASSTAGTFYGYTF

V: TRBV7-6
D: TRBD2
size: many
J: TRBJ2-7
DNA: TGTGCCAGCAGGATGCTAGCGGAGGCCTCCTACGAGCAGTACTTC
CDR3: CASRMLAEASYEQYF